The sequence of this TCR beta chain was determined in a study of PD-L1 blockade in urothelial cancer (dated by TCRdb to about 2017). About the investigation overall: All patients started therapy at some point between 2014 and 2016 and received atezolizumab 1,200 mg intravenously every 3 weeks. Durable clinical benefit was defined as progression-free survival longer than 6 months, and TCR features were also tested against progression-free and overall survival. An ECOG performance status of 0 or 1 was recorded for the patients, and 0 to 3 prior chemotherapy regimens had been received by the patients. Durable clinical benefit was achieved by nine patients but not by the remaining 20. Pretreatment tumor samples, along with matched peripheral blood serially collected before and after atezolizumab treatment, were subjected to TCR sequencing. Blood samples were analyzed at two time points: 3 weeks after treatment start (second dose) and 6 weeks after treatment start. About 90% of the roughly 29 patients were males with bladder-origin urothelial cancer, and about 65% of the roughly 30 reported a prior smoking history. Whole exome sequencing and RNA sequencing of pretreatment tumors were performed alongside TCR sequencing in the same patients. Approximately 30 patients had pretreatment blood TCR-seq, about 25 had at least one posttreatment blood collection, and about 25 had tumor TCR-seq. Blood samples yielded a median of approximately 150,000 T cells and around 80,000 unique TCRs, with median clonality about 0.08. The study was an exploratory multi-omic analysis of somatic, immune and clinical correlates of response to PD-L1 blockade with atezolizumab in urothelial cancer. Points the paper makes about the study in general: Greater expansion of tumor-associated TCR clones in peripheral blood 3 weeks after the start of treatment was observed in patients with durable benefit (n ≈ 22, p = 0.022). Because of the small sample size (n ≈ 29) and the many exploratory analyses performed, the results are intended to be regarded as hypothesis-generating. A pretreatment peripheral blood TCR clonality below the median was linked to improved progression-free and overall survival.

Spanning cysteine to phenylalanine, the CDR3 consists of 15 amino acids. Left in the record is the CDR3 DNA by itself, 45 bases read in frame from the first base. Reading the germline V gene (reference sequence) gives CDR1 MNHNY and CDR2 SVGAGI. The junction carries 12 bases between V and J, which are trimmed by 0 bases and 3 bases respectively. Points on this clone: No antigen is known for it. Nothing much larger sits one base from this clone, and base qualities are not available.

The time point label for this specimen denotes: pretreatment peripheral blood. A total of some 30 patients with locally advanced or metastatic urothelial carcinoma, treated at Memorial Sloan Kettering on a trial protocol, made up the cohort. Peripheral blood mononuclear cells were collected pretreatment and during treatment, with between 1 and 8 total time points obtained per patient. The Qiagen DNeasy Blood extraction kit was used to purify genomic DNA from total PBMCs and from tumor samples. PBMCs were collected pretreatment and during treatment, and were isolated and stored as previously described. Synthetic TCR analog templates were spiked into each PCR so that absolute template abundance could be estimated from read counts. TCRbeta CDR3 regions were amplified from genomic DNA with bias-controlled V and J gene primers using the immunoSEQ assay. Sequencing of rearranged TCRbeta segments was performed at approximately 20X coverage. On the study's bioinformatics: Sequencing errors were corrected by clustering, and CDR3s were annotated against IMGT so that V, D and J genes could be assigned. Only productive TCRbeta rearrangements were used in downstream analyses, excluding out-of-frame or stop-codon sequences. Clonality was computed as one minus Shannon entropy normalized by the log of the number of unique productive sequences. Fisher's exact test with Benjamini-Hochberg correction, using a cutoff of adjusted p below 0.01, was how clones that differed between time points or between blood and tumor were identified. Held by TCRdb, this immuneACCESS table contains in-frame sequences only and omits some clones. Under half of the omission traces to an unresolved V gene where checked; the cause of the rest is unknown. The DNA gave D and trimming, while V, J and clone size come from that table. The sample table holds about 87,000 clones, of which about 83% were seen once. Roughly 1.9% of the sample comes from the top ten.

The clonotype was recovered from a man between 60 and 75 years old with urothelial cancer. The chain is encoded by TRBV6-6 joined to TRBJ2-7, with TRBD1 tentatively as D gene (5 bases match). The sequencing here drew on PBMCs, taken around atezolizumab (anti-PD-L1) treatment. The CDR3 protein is CASSYSQGGVYEQYF. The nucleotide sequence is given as TGTGCCAGCAGTTACTCTCAGGGTGGAGTCTACGAGCAGTACTTC.